This TCR beta chain was captured by sequencing in a study of identical twins. Points from the study as a whole: Modeled out-of-frame TCR alpha sharing in monozygotic twins fell below observed levels. The study drew conclusions from cross-sectional statistical analysis, not from following the same donors.

Germline CDR1 is SGHTS and CDR2 is YDEGEE. This CDR3 has 16 residues. V was cut by 5 bases and J by 2 bases, with 18 bases left in between. Healthy Caucasians were all of the donors. Details on this clonotype: Its cognate antigen is unknown.

Each CDR3 protein gets one entry after TCRdb re-called the 5' RACE reads with MiXCR. The sample shows 210,000 or so distinct CDR3 sequences, around 6.9% of them seen only once. The data also belong to a second study, concerning yellow fever vaccine responses in identical twins.

The V call is TRBV5-8, the J call TRBJ2-3; maybe TRBD1 (6 bases). The sample consisted of memory (CD45RO+) T cells sorted from blood. The TCR was taken from a woman between 18 and 29 years old in good health. DNA for the CDR3: TGTGCCAGCAGTTCCTCCCAGGGGCCGACCACAGATACGCAGTATTTT. Protein product: CASSSSQGPTTDTQYF.